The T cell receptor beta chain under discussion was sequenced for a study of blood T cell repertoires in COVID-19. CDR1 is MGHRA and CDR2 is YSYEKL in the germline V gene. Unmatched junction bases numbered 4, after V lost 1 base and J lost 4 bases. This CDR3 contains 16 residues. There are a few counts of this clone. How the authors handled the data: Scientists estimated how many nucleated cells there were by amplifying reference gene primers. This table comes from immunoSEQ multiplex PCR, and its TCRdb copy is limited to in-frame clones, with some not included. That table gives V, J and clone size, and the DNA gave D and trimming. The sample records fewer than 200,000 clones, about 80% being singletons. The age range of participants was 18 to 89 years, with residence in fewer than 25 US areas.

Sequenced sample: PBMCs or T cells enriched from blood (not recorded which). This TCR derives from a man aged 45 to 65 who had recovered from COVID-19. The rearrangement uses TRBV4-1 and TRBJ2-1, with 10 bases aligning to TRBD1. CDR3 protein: CASSQGDRGGYNEQFF. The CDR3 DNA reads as TGCGCCAGCAGCCAAGGGGACAGGGGAGGATACAATGAGCAGTTCTTC.